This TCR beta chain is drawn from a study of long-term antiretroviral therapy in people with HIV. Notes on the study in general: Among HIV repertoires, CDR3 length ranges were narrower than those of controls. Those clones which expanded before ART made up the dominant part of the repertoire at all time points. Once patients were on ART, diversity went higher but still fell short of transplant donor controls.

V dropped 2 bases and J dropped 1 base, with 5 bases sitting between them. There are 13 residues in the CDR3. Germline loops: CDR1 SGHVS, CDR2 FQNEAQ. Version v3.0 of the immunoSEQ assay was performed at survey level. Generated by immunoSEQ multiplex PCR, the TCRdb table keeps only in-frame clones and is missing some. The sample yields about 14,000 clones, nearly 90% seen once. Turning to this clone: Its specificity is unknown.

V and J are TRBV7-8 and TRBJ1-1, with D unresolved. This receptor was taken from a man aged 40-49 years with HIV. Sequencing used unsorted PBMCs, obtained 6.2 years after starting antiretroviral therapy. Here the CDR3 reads CASSLRANTEAFF. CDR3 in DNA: TGTGCCAGCAGCTTACGAGCGAACACTGAAGCTTTCTTT.